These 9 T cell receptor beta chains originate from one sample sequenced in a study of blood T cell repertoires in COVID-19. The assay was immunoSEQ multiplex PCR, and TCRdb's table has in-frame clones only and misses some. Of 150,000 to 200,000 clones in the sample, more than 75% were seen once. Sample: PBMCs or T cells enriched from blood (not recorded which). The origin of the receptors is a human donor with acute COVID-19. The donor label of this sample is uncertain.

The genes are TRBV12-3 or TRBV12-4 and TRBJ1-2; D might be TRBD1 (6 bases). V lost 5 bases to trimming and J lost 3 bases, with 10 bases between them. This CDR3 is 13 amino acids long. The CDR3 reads CASSTDSYYGYTF. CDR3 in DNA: TGTGCCAGCAGTACGGACAGTTACTATGGCTACACCTTC.

The CDR3 is CASSSVLSQNQPQHF. Here the CDR3 DNA reads TGTGCCAGCAGCTCGGTGCTCTCCCAAAATCAGCCCCAGCATTTT. The chain employs TRBV5-6 and TRBJ1-5; the D is unclear. Trimming took off 3 bases at V and 4 bases at J, with 14 bases between the two ends. The CDR3 extends over 15 amino acids. Germline CDR1 SGHDT, CDR2 YYEEEE.

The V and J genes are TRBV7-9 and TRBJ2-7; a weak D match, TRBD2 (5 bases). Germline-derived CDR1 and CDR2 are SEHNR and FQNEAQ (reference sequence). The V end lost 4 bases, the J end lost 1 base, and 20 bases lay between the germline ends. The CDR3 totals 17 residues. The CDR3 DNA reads TGTGCCAGCAGCTCACTATATCGGTGGGGAGAATCCTACGAGCAGTACTTC. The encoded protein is CASSSLYRWGESYEQYF.

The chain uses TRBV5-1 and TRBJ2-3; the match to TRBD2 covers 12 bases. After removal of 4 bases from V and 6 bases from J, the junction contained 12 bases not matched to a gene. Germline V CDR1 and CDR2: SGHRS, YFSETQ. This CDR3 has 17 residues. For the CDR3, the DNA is TGCGCCAGCAGCGCATCCGGGACTAGCGGGTCCGGGGATACGCAGTATTTT. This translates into CASSASGTSGSGDTQYF. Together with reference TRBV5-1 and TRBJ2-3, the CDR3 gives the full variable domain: KAGVTQTPRYLIKTRGQQVTLSCSPISGHRSVSWYQQTPGQGLQFLFEYFSETQRNKGNFPGRFSGRQFSNSRSEMNVSTLELGDSALYLCASSASGTSGSGDTQYFGPGTRLTVL.

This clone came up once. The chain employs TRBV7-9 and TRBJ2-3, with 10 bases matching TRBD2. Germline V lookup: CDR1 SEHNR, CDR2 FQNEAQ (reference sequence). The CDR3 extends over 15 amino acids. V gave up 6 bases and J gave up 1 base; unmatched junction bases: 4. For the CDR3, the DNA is TGTGCCAGCAGAACTCTAGCGGGGGGCACAGATACGCAGTATTTT. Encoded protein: CASRTLAGGTDTQYF. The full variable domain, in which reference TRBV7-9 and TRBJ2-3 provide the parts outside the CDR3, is DTGVSQNPRHKITKRGQNVTFRCDPISEHNRLYWYRQTLGQGPEFLTYFQNEAQLEKSRLLSDRFSAERPKGSFSTLEIQRTEQGDSAMYLCASRTLAGGTDTQYFGPGTRLTVL.

CDR3 loop: CASSILGTGGEETQYF. CDR3 DNA: TGTGCCAGTAGTATATTGGGCACAGGGGGTGAAGAGACCCAGTACTTC. This chain connects TRBV19 to TRBJ2-5; TRBD1 agrees at 8 bases. Germline V gene lookup returns CDR1 LNHDA and CDR2 SQIVND (reference sequence). The CDR3 has 16 amino acids. Trimming cost V 2 bases and J 3 bases; bases outside gene matches: 8.

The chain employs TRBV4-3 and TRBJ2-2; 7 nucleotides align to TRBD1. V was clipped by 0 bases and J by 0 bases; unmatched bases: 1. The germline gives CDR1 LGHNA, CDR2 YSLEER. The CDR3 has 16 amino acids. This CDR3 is CASSQEQGTNTGELFF. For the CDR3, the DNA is TGCGCCAGCAGCCAAGAACAGGGGACGAACACCGGGGAGCTGTTTTTT.

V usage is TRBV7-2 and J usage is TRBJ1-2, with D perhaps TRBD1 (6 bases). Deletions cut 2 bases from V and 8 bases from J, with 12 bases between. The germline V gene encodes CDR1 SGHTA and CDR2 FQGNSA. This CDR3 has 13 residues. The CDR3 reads CASSLSRGEGYTF. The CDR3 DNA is TGTGCCAGCAGCTTAAGCAGGGGCGAAGGCTACACCTTC.

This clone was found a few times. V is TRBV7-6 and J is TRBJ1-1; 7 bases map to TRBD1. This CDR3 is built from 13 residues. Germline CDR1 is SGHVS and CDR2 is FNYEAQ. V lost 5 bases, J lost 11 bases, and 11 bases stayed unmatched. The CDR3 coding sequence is TGTGCCAGCAGCCCGGTAGGGGGCGGAGGGGCTTTCTTT. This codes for CASSPVGGGGAFF.